Below, one T cell receptor (beta chain) is given with its context. Its antigen is undetermined. The data were obtained in a study of T cells after yellow fever vaccination. Overall study context: The fractions with low cell numbers were processed using SMART-Seq v4 Ultra Low Input. Study findings and constraints: The secondary response peaked faster, at day 5 versus 15, but was weaker.

MiXCR, applied by TCRdb to the 5' RACE reads, yields one record per CDR3 protein. The sample lists about 320,000 distinct CDR3 sequences; approximately 4.5% were seen once. The source was PBMCs, collected 15 days after the yellow fever booster vaccination. This clonotype was obtained from a man aged 18-30 years who received the YFV17D yellow fever vaccine.

This CDR3 is CASTQGLFSNQPQHF. DNA of the CDR3: TGTGCCAGCACCCAGGGACTTTTTAGCAATCAGCCCCAGCATTTT. This chain joins TRBV7-2 and TRBJ1-5, with D possibly TRBD1 on 5 matching bases. The CDR3 consists of 15 residues. The V gene's germline CDR1 is SGHTA and CDR2 FQGNSA. V lost 7 bases, J lost 0 bases, and 13 bases lay in between.